The text below deals with one T cell receptor (beta chain). Measured with immunoSEQ multiplex PCR; TCRdb has only the in-frame clones, and not every one. The table lists a few hundred thousand clones, roughly nine tenths of them singletons. This entry comes from a study of blood T cell repertoires in COVID-19. The CDR3 runs 15 residues. Germline values: CDR1 MNHNS, CDR2 SASEGT. V was shortened by 1 base and J by 5 bases, with 12 bases between the two germline ends. The V gene is TRBV6-1, the J gene TRBJ2-1; maybe TRBD2 (6 bases). The sequenced material came from PBMCs or T cells enriched from blood (not recorded which). The TCR originated in a woman aged 55 to 70 who had recovered from COVID-19. CDR3 DNA: TGTGCCAGCAGTGAAGGGCTAGCGAGACACAATGAGCAGTTCTTC. Its translation is CASSEGLARHNEQFF.